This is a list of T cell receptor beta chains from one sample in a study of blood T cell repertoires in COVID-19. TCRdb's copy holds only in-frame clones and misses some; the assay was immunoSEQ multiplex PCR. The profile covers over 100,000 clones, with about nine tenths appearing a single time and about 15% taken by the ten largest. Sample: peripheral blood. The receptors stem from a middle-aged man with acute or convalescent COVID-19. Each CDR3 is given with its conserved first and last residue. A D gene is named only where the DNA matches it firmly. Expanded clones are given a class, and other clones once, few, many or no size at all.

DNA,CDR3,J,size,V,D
TGTGCCAGCAGCTTAGAATCTGGAGGGACGCCCGCCTACGAGCAGTACTTC,CASSLESGGTPAYEQYF,TRBJ2-7,-,TRBV7-2,-
TGCGCCAGCAGCCAAGGGGACAGGGGGCGAATTAGTGAAAAACTGTTTTTT,CASSQGDRGRISEKLFF,TRBJ1-4,-,TRBV4-1,TRBD1
TGTGCCAGCAGTGAACCCGGGACAGCTAATGAAAAACTGTTTTTT,CASSEPGTANEKLFF,TRBJ1-4,once,TRBV25-1,TRBD1
TGTGCCAGCAGCTTTGGACAGGGAGAGACCCAGTACTTC,CASSFGQGETQYF,TRBJ2-5,-,TRBV11-3,TRBD1
TGCGCCAGCAGCCAAGATAGGACTAGCGGGAGCCCGGCCTACAATGAGCAGTTCTTC,CASSQDRTSGSPAYNEQFF,TRBJ2-1,-,TRBV4-1,TRBD2
TGCGCCAGCCGCGACCGAGCGGGGAGCACAGATACGCAGTATTTT,CASRDRAGSTDTQYF,TRBJ2-3,-,TRBV5-1,TRBD2
TGTGCCAGCAGCCTTCGGGACAGGGGGCCAGAGACCCAGTACTTC,CASSLRDRGPETQYF,TRBJ2-5,-,TRBV9,TRBD1
TGCAGCGCCACTCGGACTAGCGGGAGGGCCCAGGATTTT,CSATRTSGRAQDF,TRBJ2-3,-,TRBV29-1,TRBD2
TGTGCCAGCAGTTACTCTGGACCTTTAGCGGGACTTGAGCAGTTCTTC,CASSYSGPLAGLEQFF,TRBJ2-1,-,TRBV6-5,TRBD2
TGTGCCAGTAGTCCCCGGTGGAGAGAAGATGGAGATACGCAGTATTTT,CASSPRWREDGDTQYF,TRBJ2-3,once,TRBV19,-